This T cell receptor beta chain derives from a study of blood T cell repertoires in COVID-19. Measured with immunoSEQ multiplex PCR; TCRdb has only the in-frame clones, and not every one. The repertoire holds 100,000 to 120,000 clones, over 75% seen once, with 8% to 8.5% in the top ten. Sequencing was carried out using peripheral blood. This TCR was sampled from an older woman who had recovered from COVID-19.

Here the CDR3 reads CASRPEGRAYGYTF. In nucleotides, the CDR3 is TGTGCCAGCAGGCCCGAGGGCCGGGCCTATGGCTACACCTTC. The chain couples TRBV21-1 to TRBJ1-2. TRBV21-1 is listed as a pseudogene. The length of the CDR3 is 14 residues.